This T cell receptor beta chain came from a study of CD8 T cells in ankylosing spondylitis (dated by TCRdb to the late 2010s). Background on the whole study: To find TCR variants linked to disease, the study profiled T cell receptor beta repertoires in ankylosing spondylitis patients and healthy donors. The full study cohort comprised 20 to 30 ankylosing spondylitis patients and roughly 110 healthy donors. Peripheral blood was sampled, and synovial fluid was additionally collected from ankylosing spondylitis patients. The paper's findings and limits, for the study overall: Significant enrichment of the disease-linked clones was reported in matched synovial fluid samples from ankylosing spondylitis patients. A TCR beta motif of roughly 8 highly homologous amino acid variants appeared characteristic of blood from ankylosing spondylitis patients. A CD8+ phenotype was shown by the disease-linked clones, which were found at relatively low frequencies in peripheral blood. Some of the motif variants had been reported before in the synovial fluid and blood of reactive arthritis patients, a finding that suggests common disease-initiation mechanisms.

Its CDR3 holds 14 amino acids, cysteine through phenylalanine. This entry keeps only the CDR3 DNA: 42 bases, framed from base 1. V loses 2 bases, J loses 4 bases, and the germline ends lie 9 bases apart. The germline V gene (reference sequence) supplies CDR1 GTSNPN and CDR2 SVGIG. There are a few counts of this clonotype. Which antigen it targets is not known. Per-base quality was not reported, and no clone a single base away is much larger than it. Data came from an Illumina HiSeq 2500. TCR beta libraries were prepared by quantitative 5'-RACE with molecular barcodes. For the original study's pipeline: A new computational method based on a probabilistic model of VDJ rearrangement was used to identify disease-linked TCR variants. TCRdb redid the processing of the public reads, applying fastp at Q25 and MiXCR, and retained in-frame beta chains. For every CDR3 protein sequence, its rows merge into one entry that carries the most common genes and DNA. The V and J calls and clone size come from TCRdb's table, not from the authors' own analysis. The sample contains over 100,000 distinct CDR3 sequences, about 6.4% of them found a single time. Together, the top ten hold more than 10% of the sample.

The V and J genes are TRBV30 and TRBJ1-6; the D segment cannot be called with confidence. The TCR was taken from a male donor with ankylosing spondylitis or in good health (not recorded which). The material sequenced was blood, either unsorted or a sorted T cell fraction (not recorded which). The CDR3 region: CAWSSTYYNSPLHF. The nucleotide sequence reads as follows: TGTGCCTGGAGTTCGACTTATTATAATTCACCCCTCCACTTT.